This T cell receptor beta chain was found in a study of T cell responses to AZD1222 COVID-19 vaccine. To note about this clone: Its specificity is unknown.

The table came from immunoSEQ multiplex PCR; TCRdb's copy has only in-frame clones and leaves some out. The table includes some 170,000 clones, approximately 90% detected once. V dropped 0 bases and J dropped 3 bases, with 11 bases sitting between them. The CDR3 contains 15 residues. Germline assignment: CDR1 SGHTA and CDR2 FQGNSA. Regarding the study as a whole: Of the AZD1222 recipients, only five or six were seropositive at baseline. The sample set comprised mostly white British donors with more females, and clonal diversity was possibly underestimated. With two AZD1222 doses given, Spike-specific TCR breadth and depth both rose.

Combined were second doses at about 4 or about 12 weeks. The rearrangement links TRBV7-2 to TRBJ2-5, with D perhaps TRBD2 (5 bases). This clonotype was sampled from an adult who received the AZD1222 COVID-19 vaccine. The specimen comprised peripheral blood, sampled 28 days after the second AZD1222 dose. DNA of the CDR3: TGTGCCAGCAGCTTAGCGCTAACAGCGGAAGAGACCCAGTACTTC. Amino acids: CASSLALTAEETQYF. The entire variable domain, with the rest obtained from reference TRBV7-2 and TRBJ2-5, is as follows: GAGVSQSPSNKVTEKGKDVELRCDPISGHTALYWYRQSLGQGLEFLIYFQGNSAPDKSGLPSDRFSAERTGGSVSTLTIQRTQQEDSAVYLCASSLALTAEETQYFGPGTRLLVL.